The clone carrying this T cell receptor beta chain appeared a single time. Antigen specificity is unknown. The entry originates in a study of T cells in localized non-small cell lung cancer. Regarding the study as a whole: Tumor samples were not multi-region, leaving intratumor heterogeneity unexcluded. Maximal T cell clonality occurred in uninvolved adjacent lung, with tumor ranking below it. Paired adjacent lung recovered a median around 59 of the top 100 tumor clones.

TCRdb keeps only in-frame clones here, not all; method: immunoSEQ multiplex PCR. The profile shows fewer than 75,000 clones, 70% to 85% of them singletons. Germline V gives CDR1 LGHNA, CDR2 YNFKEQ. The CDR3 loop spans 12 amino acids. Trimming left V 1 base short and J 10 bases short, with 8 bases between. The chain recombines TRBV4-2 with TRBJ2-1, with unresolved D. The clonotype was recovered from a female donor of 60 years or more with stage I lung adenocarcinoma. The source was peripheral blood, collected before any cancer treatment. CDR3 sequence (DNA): TGTGCCAGCAGCCAAGTATTAGGGGAGCAGTTCTTC. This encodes CASSQVLGEQFF.